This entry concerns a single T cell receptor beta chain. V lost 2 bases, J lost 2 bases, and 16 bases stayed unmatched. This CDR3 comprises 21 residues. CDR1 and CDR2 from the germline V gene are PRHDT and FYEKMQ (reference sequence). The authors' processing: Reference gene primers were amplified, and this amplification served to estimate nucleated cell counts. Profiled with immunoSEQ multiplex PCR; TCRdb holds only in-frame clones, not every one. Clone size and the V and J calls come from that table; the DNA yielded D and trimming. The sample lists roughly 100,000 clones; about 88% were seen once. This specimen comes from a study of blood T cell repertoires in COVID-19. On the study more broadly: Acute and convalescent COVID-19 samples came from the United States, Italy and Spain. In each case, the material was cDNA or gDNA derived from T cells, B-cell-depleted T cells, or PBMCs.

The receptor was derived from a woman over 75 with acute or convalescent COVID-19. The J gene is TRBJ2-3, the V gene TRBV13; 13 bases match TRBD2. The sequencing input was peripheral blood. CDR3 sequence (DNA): TGTGCCAGCAGCTTACTACCACCGGGACTAGCGGGGTGGAGGCCCACAGATACGCAGTATTTT. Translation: CASSLLPPGLAGWRPTDTQYF.